These 21 T cell receptor beta chains came from one sample sequenced in a study of identical twins. TCRdb processed the 5' RACE reads anew with MiXCR; each CDR3 protein has one entry. Of approximately 600,000 distinct CDR3 sequences listed, roughly 6.6% are singletons. A further study also used this sample, focusing on yellow fever vaccine responses in identical twins.

The material sequenced was PBMCs. The source of these receptors is a woman aged 18-29 years in good health.

The rearrangement links TRBV5-5 to TRBJ1-3; D is undetermined. The CDR3 runs 14 residues. In germline, CDR1 is SGHKS, CDR2 YYEKEE (reference sequence). Trimming pared 4 bases from V and 2 bases from J, leaving 10 bases between. CDR3 protein: CASSAVMAGNTIYF. CDR3 DNA: TGTGCCAGCAGCGCGGTGATGGCTGGAAACACCATATATTTT.

The chain recombines TRBV7-9 with TRBJ2-2; D possibly corresponds to TRBD1 (8 bases). The CDR3 covers 16 residues. Per the germline V gene, CDR1 is SEHNR and CDR2 is FQNEAQ (reference sequence). V was cut by 4 bases and J by 9 bases, with 21 bases left in between. The CDR3 loop is CASSSGGQAVARELFF. The CDR3 DNA is TGTGCCAGCAGCTCGGGGGGACAGGCGGTGGCCCGGGAGCTGTTTTTT.

V gene TRBV2 combines with J gene TRBJ2-5; D is unclear. The CDR3 extends over 13 amino acids. V lost 4 bases and J 5 bases, leaving 11 bases between the germline ends. Germline V gene sequence: CDR1 SNHLY, CDR2 FYNNEI. The CDR3 nucleotides are TGTGCCAGCAGTGTGGCGGTGATGGAGACCCAGTACTTC. Translation: CASSVAVMETQYF.

This clonotype was seen a handful of times. V and J are TRBV3-1 and TRBJ2-2, with 9 bases fitting TRBD2. The length of the CDR3 is 15 residues. CDR1 and CDR2 from the germline V gene are LGHDT and YNNKEL (reference sequence). The V and J ends lost 11 bases and 2 bases, in that order; junction bases with no gene match: 9. Here the CDR3 reads CASQRAGGNTGELFF. The CDR3 bases are TGTGCCTCACAGAGAGCGGGAGGTAACACCGGGGAGCTGTTTTTT.

The CDR3 sequence: CSVSWGSGANVLTF. In DNA, the CDR3 is TGCAGCGTTTCTTGGGGTTCTGGGGCCAACGTCCTGACTTTC. This sequence joins TRBV29-1 and TRBJ2-6; D remains unclear. The CDR3 is 14 residues long. V was trimmed by 5 bases and J by 1 base, leaving 9 bases between them. Germline V gene lookup returns CDR1 SQVTM and CDR2 ANQGSEA.

This clonotype was recorded once. One junction end disagrees with the germline gene, perhaps due to a read error. V and J are TRBV5-1 and TRBJ2-5; the match to TRBD1 covers 8 bases. The CDR3 contains 15 residues. Germline CDR1 reads SGHRS; CDR2 reads YFSETQ. The CDR3 coding sequence is TGCGCCACCAGCTTGGCCGGGACAGGAAAAGAGACCCAGTACTTC. Encoded protein: CATSLAGTGKETQYF.

This clonotype was counted at least ten times. The chain carries TRBV10-3 and TRBJ1-2; D is unclear. V lost 4 bases and J lost 5, with 5 bases in between. The CDR3 extends over 11 amino acids. CDR1 is ENHRY and CDR2 is SYGVKD in the germline V gene. CDR3 loop: CAISGSYGYTF. In nucleotides, the CDR3 is TGTGCCATCAGTGGGTCGTATGGCTACACCTTC.

This clonotype has only a few counts. V is TRBV5-5 and J is TRBJ2-1; D may be TRBD1 (5 bases). CDR1 and CDR2 from the germline V gene are SGHKS and YYEKEE (reference sequence). Deletions cut 0 bases from V and 7 bases from J, with 17 bases between. The CDR3 length is 16 residues. The CDR3 nucleotides are TGTGCCAGCAGCTTGGCGGCTGTCCAGGGTTGGAATGAGCAGTTCTTC. It specifies CASSLAAVQGWNEQFF.

The table lists this clonotype with a few counts. The V call is TRBV2, the J call TRBJ2-4, with TRBD1 matching 9 bases. CDR1 SNHLY and CDR2 FYNNEI come from the germline V gene. V was pared by 5 bases and J by 3 bases, with 2 bases of the junction left unmatched. The CDR3 has 14 residues. The CDR3 nucleotides are TGTGCCAGCAGTTGGACAGGGGTCAAAAACATTCAGTACTTC. This gives the protein CASSWTGVKNIQYF.

A few counts support this clonotype. V gene TRBV5-1 combines with J gene TRBJ2-1; the match to TRBD1 covers 7 bases. CDR3 length: 15 residues. With V trimmed by 4 bases and J by 7 bases, 11 bases remained unmatched. Germline CDR1 SGHRS, CDR2 YFSETQ. CDR3: CASSPTGTGVNEQFF. The CDR3 DNA reads TGCGCCAGCAGCCCGACAGGGACGGGTGTGAATGAGCAGTTCTTC.

This clonotype was recorded many times. CDR3 bases: TGTGCCAGCAGTCACAGACAGGGATCCTTAAGTAGCACAGATACGCAGTATTTT. This gives the protein CASSHRQGSLSSTDTQYF. The chain employs TRBV28 and TRBJ2-3; 7 bases are a match to TRBD1. This CDR3 has 18 amino acids. V trimming: 5 bases; J trimming: 0 bases; junction bases outside the gene matches: 14. Germline CDR1 reads MDHEN; CDR2 reads SYDVKM.

This clonotype was recorded at least ten times. V and J are TRBV28 and TRBJ2-2; either TRBD1 or TRBD2 may supply D (6 bases each). Between the trimmed V and J ends, which lost 1 base and 0 bases, there was a span of 9 bases. In germline, CDR1 is MDHEN, CDR2 SYDVKM. The CDR3 is 16 residues long. Here the CDR3 reads CASSLLGGSNTGELFF. The DNA for the CDR3 is TGTGCCAGCAGTTTATTGGGGGGCTCGAACACCGGGGAGCTGTTTTTT.

The chain joins TRBV20-1 to TRBJ1-1; no clear D. Germline values: CDR1 DFQATT, CDR2 SNEGSKA (reference sequence). CDR3 length: 14 amino acids. The V gene lost 6 bases and the J gene lost 2 bases, with 16 bases spanning the gap. This CDR3 is CSARDWEVNTEAFF. The CDR3 DNA reads as TGCAGTGCCCGGGATTGGGAGGTAAACACTGAAGCTTTCTTT.

The chain is built from TRBV12-3 or TRBV12-4 and TRBJ1-6, with 7 bases aligning to TRBD1. Losses at the gene ends were 11 bases for V and 16 bases for J; bases not matched to a gene: 2. The CDR3 runs to 8 residues. The CDR3, as DNA: TGTGCCCGGACAGGACTCCACTTT. This gives the protein CARTGLHF.

This clonotype was seen at least ten times. The chain recombines TRBV10-3 with TRBJ1-1, with 7 nucleotides matching TRBD1. Trimming at V came to 7 bases and at J to 5 bases, leaving 7 bases not matched to a gene. CDR1 and CDR2 (germline): ENHRY, SYGVKD. The CDR3 sequence is 13 residues long. The CDR3 DNA reads TGTGCCATCACGTCGGGGACAGTTACTGAAGCTTTCTTT. Translation gives CAITSGTVTEAFF.

This clonotype has more than one count but fewer than ten. The chain joins TRBV24-1 to TRBJ1-2, with a possible D match to TRBD1 (6 bases). Between the trimmed V and J ends, which lost 2 bases and 8 bases, there was a span of 17 bases. Germline lookup yields CDR1 KGHDR and CDR2 SFDVKD. This CDR3 contains 15 residues. In DNA, the CDR3 is TGTGCCACCAGTGATTCAACCGACAGGACGGACGGCTACACCTTC. Its translation: CATSDSTDRTDGYTF.

Many counts were recorded for this clonotype. The V gene is TRBV7-8, the J gene TRBJ2-4; TRBD2 aligns across 12 bases. The CDR3 loop spans 15 amino acids. Germline lookup yields CDR1 SGHVS and CDR2 FQNEAQ. Trimming cost V 7 bases and J 6 bases; bases outside gene matches: 7. The CDR3 nucleotides are TGTGCCAGCACCCTAGCGGGAGGGCCCGGAAACATTCAGTACTTC. It specifies CASTLAGGPGNIQYF. The variable domain in full, with the rest retrieved from reference TRBV7-8 and TRBJ2-4, is GAGVSQSPRYKVAKRGQDVALRCDPISGHVSLFWYQQALGQGPEFLTYFQNEAQLDKSGLPSDRFFAERPEGSVSTLKIQRTQQEDSAVYLCASTLAGGPGNIQYFGAGTRLSVL.

Only a few counts were recorded for this clonotype. This sequence joins TRBV29-1 and TRBJ1-1; D is perhaps TRBD1 (5 bases). This CDR3 has 13 amino acids. V shed 6 bases and J shed 5 bases, with 16 bases lying between them. Germline CDR1 SQVTM, CDR2 ANQGSEA. DNA for the CDR3: TGCAGCGTCGCTCGTGGGGCATGGACTGAAGCTTTCTTT. Its translation: CSVARGAWTEAFF.

This clonotype was observed a handful of times. The rearrangement joins TRBV12-5 to TRBJ2-7; TRBD2 matches at 10 bases. Germline V gene data show CDR1 as LGHNT and CDR2 as FRNRAP. This CDR3 contains 15 residues. V shed 5 bases, J shed 3 bases, and the junction held 7 bases outside the gene matches. The DNA of the CDR3 is TGTGCTAGTGGTCCGACTAGCGGGCGCCGCTACGAGCAGTACTTC. Translation: CASGPTSGRRYEQYF.

This clonotype was observed a handful of times. The chain uses TRBV29-1 and TRBJ2-1, with TRBD2 matching over 10 bases. Germline assignment: CDR1 SQVTM and CDR2 ANQGSEA. This CDR3 has 13 amino acids. The J segment lost 12 bases and the V segment lost 2 bases, leaving 7 bases of the junction unmatched. The CDR3 DNA follows: TGCAGCGTTGAATGGCTAGCGGGGGCCTCGCAGTTCTTC. It encodes CSVEWLAGASQFF.

This clonotype appeared a few times. The chain recombines TRBV6-6 with TRBJ1-1, with D perhaps matching TRBD1 (6 bases). CDR1 MNHNY and CDR2 SVGAGI come from the germline V gene (reference sequence). The CDR3 runs 13 residues. The V end lost 10 bases, the J end lost 4 bases, and 16 bases lay between the germline ends. Written as DNA, the CDR3 is TGTGCCATCTCCGGGGGGGCGGGCACTGAAGCTTTCTTT. Translating it yields CAISGGAGTEAFF.